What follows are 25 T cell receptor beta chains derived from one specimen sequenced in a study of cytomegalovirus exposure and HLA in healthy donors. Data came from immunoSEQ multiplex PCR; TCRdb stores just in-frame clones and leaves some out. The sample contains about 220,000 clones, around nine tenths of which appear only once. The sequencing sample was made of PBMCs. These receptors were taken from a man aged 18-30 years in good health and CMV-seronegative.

The CDR3 protein is CASSLPGQGSSLNTEAFF. CDR3 nucleotide sequence: TGTGCCAGCAGTCTCCCGGGACAGGGGAGTTCACTGAACACTGAAGCTTTCTTT. The rearrangement joins TRBV27 to TRBJ1-1; TRBD1 matches 10 bases. The CDR3 runs 18 residues. V shed 5 bases, J shed 0 bases, and the junction held 12 bases outside the gene matches. Germline values: CDR1 MNHEY, CDR2 SMNVEV (reference sequence).

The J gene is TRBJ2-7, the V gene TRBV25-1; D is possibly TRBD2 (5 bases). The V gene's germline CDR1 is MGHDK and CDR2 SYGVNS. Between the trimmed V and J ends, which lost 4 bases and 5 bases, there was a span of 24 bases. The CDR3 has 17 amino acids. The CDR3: CASSAENPGNFWDEQYF. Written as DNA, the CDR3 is TGTGCCAGCAGTGCCGAAAATCCCGGGAATTTTTGGGACGAGCAGTACTTC.

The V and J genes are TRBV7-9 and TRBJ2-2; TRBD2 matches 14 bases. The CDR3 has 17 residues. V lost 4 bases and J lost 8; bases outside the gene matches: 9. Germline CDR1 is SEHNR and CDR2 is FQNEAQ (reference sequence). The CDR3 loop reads CASSSTGTSGSLGELFF. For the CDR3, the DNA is TGTGCCAGCAGCTCGACCGGGACTAGCGGGAGCCTGGGGGAGCTGTTTTTT. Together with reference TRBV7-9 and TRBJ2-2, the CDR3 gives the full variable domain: DTGVSQNPRHKITKRGQNVTFRCDPISEHNRLYWYRQTLGQGPEFLTYFQNEAQLEKSRLLSDRFSAERPKGSFSTLEIQRTEQGDSAMYLCASSSTGTSGSLGELFFGEGSRLTVL.

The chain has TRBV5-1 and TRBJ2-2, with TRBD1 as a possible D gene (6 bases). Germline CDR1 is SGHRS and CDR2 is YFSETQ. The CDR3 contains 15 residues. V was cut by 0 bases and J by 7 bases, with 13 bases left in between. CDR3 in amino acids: CASSLGRGYGGELFF. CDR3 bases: TGCGCCAGCAGCTTGGGCAGGGGATATGGCGGGGAGCTGTTTTTT.

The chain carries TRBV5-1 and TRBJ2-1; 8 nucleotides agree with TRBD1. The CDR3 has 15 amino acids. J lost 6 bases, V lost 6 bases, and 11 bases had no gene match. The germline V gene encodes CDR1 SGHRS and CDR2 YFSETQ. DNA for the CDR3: TGCGCCAGCAACTTAGGACAGGGTGTATCCAATGAGCAGTTCTTC. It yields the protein CASNLGQGVSNEQFF.

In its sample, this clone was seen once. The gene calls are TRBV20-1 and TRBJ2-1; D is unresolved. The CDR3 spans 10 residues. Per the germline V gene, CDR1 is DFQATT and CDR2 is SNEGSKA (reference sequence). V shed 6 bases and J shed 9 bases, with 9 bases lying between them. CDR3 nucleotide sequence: TGCAGTGCGTCGGTCTTTGAGCAGTTCTTC. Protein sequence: CSASVFEQFF.

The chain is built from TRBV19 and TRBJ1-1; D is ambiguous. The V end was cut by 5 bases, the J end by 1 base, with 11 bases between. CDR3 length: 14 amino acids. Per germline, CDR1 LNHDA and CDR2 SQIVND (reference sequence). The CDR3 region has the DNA TGTGCCAGTAGTGTTACACAGAAGAACACTGAAGCTTTCTTT. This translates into CASSVTQKNTEAFF.

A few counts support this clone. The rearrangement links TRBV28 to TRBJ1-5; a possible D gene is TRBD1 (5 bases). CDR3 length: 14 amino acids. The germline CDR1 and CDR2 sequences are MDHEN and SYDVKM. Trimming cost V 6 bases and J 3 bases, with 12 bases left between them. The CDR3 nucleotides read TGTGCCAGCAGCGGCAACAGGCTCAATCAGCCCCAGCATTTT. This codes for CASSGNRLNQPQHF. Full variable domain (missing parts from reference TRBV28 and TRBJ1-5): DVKVTQSSRYLVKRTGEKVFLECVQDMDHENMFWYRQDPGLGLRLIYFSYDVKMKEKGDIPEGYSVSREKKERFSLILESASTNQTSMYLCASSGNRLNQPQHFGDGTRLSIL.

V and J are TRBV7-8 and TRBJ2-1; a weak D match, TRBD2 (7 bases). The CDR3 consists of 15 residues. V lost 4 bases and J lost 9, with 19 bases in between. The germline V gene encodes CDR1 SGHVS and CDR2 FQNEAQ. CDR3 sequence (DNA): TGTGCCAGCAGCTCCTCGCGGGGGCGGGGAAGTGAGCAGTTCTTC. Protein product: CASSSSRGRGSEQFF.

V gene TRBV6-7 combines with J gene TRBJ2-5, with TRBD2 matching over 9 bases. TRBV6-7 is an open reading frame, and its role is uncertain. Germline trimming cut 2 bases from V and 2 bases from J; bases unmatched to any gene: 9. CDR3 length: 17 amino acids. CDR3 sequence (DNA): TGTGCCAGCAGTTACCCAGCGGGGGGATATACGCAAGAGACCCAGTACTTC. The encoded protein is CASSYPAGGYTQETQYF.

CDR3 in DNA: TGTGCCAGTGGGCTAGCGGGGTCGGGGAATGAGCAGTTCTTC. Amino acid sequence: CASGLAGSGNEQFF. J is TRBJ2-1 and V is TRBV2, with 9 nucleotides matching TRBD2. J lost 7 bases, V lost 9 bases, and 10 bases had no gene match. Germline CDR1 reads SNHLY; CDR2 reads FYNNEI. The CDR3 consists of 14 residues. The full variable domain, completed using reference TRBV2 and TRBJ2-1, is EPEVTQTPSHQVTQMGQEVILRCVPISNHLYFYWYRQILGQKVEFLVSFYNNEISEKSEIFDDQFSVERPDGSNFTLKIRSTKLEDSAMYFCASGLAGSGNEQFFGPGTRLTVL.

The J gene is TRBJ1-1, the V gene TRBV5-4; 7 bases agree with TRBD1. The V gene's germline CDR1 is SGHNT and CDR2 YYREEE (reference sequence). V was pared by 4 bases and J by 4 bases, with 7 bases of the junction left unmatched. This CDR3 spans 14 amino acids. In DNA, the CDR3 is TGTGCCAGCAGCACCCCCGACAGGGTCACTGAAGCTTTCTTT. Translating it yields CASSTPDRVTEAFF.

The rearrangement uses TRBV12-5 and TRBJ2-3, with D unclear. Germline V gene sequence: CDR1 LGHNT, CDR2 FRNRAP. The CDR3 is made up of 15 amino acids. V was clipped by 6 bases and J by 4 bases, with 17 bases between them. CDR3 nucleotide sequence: TGTGCTAGTGGGGCCGGATATCGAGAGGCAGATACGCAGTATTTT. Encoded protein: CASGAGYREADTQYF. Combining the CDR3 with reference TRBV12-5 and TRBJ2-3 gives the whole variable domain DARVTQTPRHKVTEMGQEVTMRCQPILGHNTVFWYRQTMMQGLELLAYFRNRAPLDDSGMPKDRFSAEMPDATLATLKIQPSEPRDSAVYFCASGAGYREADTQYFGPGTRLTVL.

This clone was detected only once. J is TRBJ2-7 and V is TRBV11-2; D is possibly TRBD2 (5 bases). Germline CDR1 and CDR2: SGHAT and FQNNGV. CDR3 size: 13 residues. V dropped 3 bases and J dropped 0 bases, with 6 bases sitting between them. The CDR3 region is CASSFGSSYEQYF. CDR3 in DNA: TGTGCCAGCAGCTTTGGGAGCTCCTACGAGCAGTACTTC.

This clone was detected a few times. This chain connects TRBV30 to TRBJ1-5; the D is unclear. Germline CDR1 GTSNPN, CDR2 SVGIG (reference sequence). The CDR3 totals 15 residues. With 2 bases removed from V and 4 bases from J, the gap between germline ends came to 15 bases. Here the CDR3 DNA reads TGTGCCTGGAGTCGAAGAGGAGGATGGAATCAGCCCCAGCATTTT. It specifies CAWSRRGGWNQPQHF.

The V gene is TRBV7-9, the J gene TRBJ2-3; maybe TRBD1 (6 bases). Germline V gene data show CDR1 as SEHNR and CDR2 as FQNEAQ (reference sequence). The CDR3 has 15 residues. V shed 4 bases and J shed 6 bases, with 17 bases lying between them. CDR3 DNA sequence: TGTGCCAGCAGCTCCTACTACGACAGGCCGGATACGCAGTATTTT. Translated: CASSSYYDRPDTQYF. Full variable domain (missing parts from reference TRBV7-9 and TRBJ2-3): DTGVSQNPRHKITKRGQNVTFRCDPISEHNRLYWYRQTLGQGPEFLTYFQNEAQLEKSRLLSDRFSAERPKGSFSTLEIQRTEQGDSAMYLCASSSYYDRPDTQYFGPGTRLTVL.

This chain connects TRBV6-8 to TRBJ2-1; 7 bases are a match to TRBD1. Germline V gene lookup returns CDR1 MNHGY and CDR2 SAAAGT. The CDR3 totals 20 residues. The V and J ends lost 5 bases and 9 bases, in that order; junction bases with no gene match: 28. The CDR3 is CASSPLCIRTGALKTCEQFF. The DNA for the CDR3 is TGTGCCAGCAGTCCCTTATGTATCCGAACAGGGGCCCTTAAGACTTGTGAGCAGTTCTTC.

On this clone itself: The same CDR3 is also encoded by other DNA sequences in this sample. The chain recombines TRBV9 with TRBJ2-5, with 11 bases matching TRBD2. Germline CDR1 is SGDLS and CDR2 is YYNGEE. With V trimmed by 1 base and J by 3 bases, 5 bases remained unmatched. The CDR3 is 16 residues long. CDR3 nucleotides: TGTGCCAGCAGCGTAAGGCCTAGCGGGGGGAAAGAGACCCAGTACTTC. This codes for CASSVRPSGGKETQYF.

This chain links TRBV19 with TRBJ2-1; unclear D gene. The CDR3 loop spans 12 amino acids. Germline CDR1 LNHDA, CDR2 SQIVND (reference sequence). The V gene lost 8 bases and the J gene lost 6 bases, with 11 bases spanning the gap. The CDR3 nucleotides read TGTGCCAGTGGAAAGCTAGGCAATGAGCAGTTCTTC. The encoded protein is CASGKLGNEQFF.

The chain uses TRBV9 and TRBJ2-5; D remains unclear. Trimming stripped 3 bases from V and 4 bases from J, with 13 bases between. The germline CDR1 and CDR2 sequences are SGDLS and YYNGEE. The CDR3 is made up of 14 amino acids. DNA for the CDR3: TGTGCCAGCAGCGCGCCAACTCCGGGAGAGACCCAGTACTTC. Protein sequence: CASSAPTPGETQYF. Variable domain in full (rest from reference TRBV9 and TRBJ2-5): DSGVTQTPKHLITATGQRVTLRCSPRSGDLSVYWYQQSLDQGLQFLIQYYNGEERAKGNILERFSAQQFPDLHSELNLSSLELGDSALYFCASSAPTPGETQYFGPGTRLLVL.

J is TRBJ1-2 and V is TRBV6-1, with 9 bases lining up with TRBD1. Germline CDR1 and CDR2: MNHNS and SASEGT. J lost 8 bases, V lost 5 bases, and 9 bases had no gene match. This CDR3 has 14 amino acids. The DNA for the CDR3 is TGTGCCAGCAGTACATCTACAGGGGGCGACGGCTACACCTTC. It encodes CASSTSTGGDGYTF.

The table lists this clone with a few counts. The CDR3 reads CATVMGGLGYGYTF. DNA of the CDR3: TGTGCCACCGTCATGGGGGGGCTAGGGTATGGCTACACCTTC. The genes are TRBV15 and TRBJ1-2, with D possibly matching TRBD1 (6 bases). The germline V gene encodes CDR1 LNHNV and CDR2 YYDKDF (reference sequence). Trimming removed 8 bases from V and 5 bases from J, with 18 bases in between. There are 14 residues in the CDR3.

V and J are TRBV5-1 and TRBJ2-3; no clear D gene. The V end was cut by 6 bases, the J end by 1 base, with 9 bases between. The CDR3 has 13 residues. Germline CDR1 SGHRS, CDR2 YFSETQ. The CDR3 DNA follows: TGCGCCAGCACCCTCGAGGGCACAGATACGCAGTATTTT. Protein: CASTLEGTDTQYF.

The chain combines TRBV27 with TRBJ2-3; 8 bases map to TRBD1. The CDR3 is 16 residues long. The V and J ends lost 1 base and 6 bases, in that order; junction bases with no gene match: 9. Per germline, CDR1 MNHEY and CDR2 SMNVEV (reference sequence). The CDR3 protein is CASSLFTGQGWDTQYF. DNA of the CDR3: TGTGCCAGCAGTTTATTCACTGGACAGGGTTGGGATACGCAGTATTTT.

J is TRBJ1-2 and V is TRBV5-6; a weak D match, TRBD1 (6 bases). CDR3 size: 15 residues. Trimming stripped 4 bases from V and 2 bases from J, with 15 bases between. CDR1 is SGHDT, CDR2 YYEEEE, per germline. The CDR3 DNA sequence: TGTGCCAGCAGCCCGCAGGGGTTGGGGAACTATGGCTACACCTTC. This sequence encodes CASSPQGLGNYGYTF.